This TCR beta chain derives from a study of T cell responses to AZD1222 COVID-19 vaccine. Looking at the study overall: Second-dose timings of about 4 or about 12 weeks were pooled.

Clones were sequenced by immunoSEQ multiplex PCR, and TCRdb holds only the in-frame ones, with some missing. The sample carries over 90,000 clones, about 88% recorded once. As for this clone: Antigen specificity is unknown.

This CDR3 contains 12 residues. Germline V CDR1 and CDR2: SQVTM, ANQGSEA. V was cut by 4 bases and J by 5 bases, with 11 bases left in between. Overall study results and limits: The donors showed a predominance of white British ancestry and of females, with possible underestimation of clonal diversity. Spike-specific TCR breadth and depth rose after two AZD1222 doses.

The sequence derives from an adult in good health. The chain combines TRBV29-1 with TRBJ2-5, with D maybe TRBD1 (6 bases). Here the sequenced sample was peripheral blood, taken on day 0 of AZD1222 vaccination. The CDR3 nucleotides are TGCAGCGTTGGGGGGCTGGGTGAGACCCAGTACTTC. The encoded protein is CSVGGLGETQYF. Full variable domain (outside the CDR3, taken from reference TRBV29-1 and TRBJ2-5): SAVISQKPSRDICQRGTSLTIQCQVDSQVTMMFWYRQQPGQSLTLIATANQGSEATYESGFVIDKFPISRPNLTFSTLTVSNMSPEDSSIYLCSVGGLGETQYFGPGTRLLVL.